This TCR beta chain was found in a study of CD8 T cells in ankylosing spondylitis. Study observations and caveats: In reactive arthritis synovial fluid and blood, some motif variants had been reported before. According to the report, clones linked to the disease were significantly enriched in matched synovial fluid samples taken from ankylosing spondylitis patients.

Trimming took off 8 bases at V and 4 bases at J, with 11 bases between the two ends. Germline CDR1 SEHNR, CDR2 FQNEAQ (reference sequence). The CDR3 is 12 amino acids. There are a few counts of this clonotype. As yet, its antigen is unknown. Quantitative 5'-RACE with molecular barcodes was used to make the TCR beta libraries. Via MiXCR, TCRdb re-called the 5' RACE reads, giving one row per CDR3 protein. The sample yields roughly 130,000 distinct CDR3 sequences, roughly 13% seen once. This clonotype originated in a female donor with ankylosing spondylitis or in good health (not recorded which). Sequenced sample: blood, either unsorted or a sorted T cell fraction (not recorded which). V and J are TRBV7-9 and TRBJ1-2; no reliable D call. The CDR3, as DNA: TGTGCCAGCTCCCCGGGGATCTATGGCTACACCTTC. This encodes CASSPGIYGYTF.